The T cell receptor beta chain under discussion was sequenced for a study of T-cell memory formation after mild COVID-19. Study results and caveats: Contracting clones, day 15 to 85, had balanced CD4/CD8, and later expanders favored CD4+. Contracting clones localized mainly to CM and EM when CD4+ and mainly to EMRA when CD8+. Clones from the second wave (peaking day 37) had unconfirmed SARS-CoV-2 specificity. That cross-reactive memory joined was suggested by some responding clones appearing in pre-infection memory.

With regard to this clonotype: The antigen is unknown.

Germline V gene sequence: CDR1 SQVTM, CDR2 ANQGSEA. This CDR3 is 16 amino acids long. Trimming took 5 bases from V and 0 from J; bases not matched to a gene: 9. Each CDR3 protein gets one entry after TCRdb re-called the 5' RACE reads with MiXCR. This sample has hundreds of thousands of distinct CDR3 sequences, with 28% found just once. The sequenced sample was PBMCs or a T cell subset sorted from them (not recorded which). The source of this sequence is an adult woman who had mild COVID-19 (a few samples of this study predate the infection). Cell type and time point are not known. The gene calls are TRBV29-1 and TRBJ2-1, with 8 bases matching TRBD1. The CDR3 DNA sequence: TGCAGCGTTTCCGGGACAGGCCGTAGCTCCTACAATGAGCAGTTCTTC. Protein: CSVSGTGRSSYNEQFF.